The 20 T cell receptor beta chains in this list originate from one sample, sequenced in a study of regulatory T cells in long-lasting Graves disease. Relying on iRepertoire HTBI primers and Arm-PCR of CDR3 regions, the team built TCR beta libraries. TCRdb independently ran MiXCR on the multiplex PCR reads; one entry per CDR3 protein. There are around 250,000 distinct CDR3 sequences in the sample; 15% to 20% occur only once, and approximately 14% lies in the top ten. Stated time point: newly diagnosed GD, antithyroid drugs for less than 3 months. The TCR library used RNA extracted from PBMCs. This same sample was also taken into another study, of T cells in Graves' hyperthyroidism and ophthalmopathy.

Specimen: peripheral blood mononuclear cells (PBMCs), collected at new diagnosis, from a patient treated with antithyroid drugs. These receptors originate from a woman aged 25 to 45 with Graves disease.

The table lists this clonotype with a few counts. In DNA, the CDR3 is TGTGCCAGCAGTATGGCAGCCGAGCTGTTTTTT. Residues: CASSMAAELFF. The gene calls are TRBV6-2 or TRBV6-3 and TRBJ2-2; no clear D. V was cut by 5 bases and J by 11 bases, with 9 bases left in between. The length of the CDR3 is 11 residues. CDR1 MNHEY and CDR2 SVGEGT come from the germline V gene.

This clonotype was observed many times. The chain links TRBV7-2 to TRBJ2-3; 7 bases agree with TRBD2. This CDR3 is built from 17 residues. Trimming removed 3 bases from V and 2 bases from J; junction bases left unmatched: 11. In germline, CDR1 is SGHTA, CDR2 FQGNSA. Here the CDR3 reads CASSFRGGPHTTDTQYF. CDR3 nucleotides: TGTGCCAGCAGCTTCCGCGGGGGACCTCACACCACAGATACGCAGTATTTT.

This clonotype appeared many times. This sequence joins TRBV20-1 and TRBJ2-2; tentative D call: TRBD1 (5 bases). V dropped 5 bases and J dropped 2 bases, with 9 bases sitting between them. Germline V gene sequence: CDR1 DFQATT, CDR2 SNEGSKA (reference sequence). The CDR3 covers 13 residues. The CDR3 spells CSAGHLNTGELFF. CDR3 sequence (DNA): TGCAGTGCTGGACACTTAAACACCGGGGAGCTGTTTTTT.

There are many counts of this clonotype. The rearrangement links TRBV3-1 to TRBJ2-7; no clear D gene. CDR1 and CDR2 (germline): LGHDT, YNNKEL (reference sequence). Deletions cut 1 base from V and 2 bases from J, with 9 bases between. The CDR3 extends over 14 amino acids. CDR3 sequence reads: CASSQVGETYEQYF. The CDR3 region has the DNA TGTGCCAGCAGCCAAGTTGGGGAAACCTACGAGCAGTACTTC.

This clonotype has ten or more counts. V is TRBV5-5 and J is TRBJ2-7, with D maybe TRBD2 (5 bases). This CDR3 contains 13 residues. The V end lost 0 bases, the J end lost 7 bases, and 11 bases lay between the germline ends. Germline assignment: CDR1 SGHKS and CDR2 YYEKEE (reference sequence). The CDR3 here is CASSLGGRREQYF. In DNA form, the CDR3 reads TGTGCCAGCAGCTTGGGCGGGCGTCGGGAGCAGTACTTC.

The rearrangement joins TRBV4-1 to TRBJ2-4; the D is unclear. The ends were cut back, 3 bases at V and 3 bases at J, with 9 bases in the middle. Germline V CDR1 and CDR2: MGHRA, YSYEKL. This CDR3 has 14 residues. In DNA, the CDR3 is TGCGCCAGCAGCCACTTGGCGGACAAAAACATTCAGTACTTC. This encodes CASSHLADKNIQYF.

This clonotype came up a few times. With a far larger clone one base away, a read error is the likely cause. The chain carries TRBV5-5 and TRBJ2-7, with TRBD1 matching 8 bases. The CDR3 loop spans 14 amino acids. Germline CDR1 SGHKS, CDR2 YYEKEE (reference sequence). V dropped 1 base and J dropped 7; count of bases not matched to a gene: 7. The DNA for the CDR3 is TGTGCCAGCAGCTTGATTGGACAGGGCAATGAGCAGTACTTC. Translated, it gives CASSLIGQGNEQYF.

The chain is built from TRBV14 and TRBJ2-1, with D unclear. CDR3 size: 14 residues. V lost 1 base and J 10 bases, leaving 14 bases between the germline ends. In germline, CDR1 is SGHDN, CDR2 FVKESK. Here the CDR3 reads CASSQGPLIGEQFF. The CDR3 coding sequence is TGTGCCAGCAGCCAAGGACCTCTCATCGGGGAGCAGTTCTTC.

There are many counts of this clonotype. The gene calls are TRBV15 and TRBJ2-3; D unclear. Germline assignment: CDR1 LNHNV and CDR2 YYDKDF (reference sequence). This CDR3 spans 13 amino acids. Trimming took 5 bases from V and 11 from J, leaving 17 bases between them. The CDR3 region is CATSRLGIGMQYF. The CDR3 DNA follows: TGTGCCACCAGCCGCCTGGGTATTGGGATGCAGTATTTT.

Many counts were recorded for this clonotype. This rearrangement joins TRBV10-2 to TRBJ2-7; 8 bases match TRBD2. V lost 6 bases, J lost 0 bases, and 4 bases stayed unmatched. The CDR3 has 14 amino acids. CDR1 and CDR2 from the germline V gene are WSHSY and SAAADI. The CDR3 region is CASRAGTSSYEQYF. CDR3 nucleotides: TGCGCCAGCAGAGCCGGGACTAGCTCCTACGAGCAGTACTTC.

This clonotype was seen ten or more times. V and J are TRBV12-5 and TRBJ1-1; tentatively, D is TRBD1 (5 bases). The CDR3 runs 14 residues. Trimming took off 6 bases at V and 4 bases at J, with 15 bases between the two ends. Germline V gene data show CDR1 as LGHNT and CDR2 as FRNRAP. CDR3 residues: CASGPQGGTTEAFF. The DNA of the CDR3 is TGTGCTAGTGGCCCCCAGGGAGGGACCACTGAAGCTTTCTTT.

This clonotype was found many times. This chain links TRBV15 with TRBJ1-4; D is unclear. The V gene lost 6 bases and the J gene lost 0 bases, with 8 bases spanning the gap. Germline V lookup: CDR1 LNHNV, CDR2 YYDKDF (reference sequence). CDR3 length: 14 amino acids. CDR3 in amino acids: CATRRIATNEKLFF. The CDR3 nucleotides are TGTGCCACCAGACGGATTGCAACTAATGAAAAACTGTTTTTT. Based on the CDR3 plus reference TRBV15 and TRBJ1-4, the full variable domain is DAMVIQNPRYQVTQFGKPVTLSCSQTLNHNVMYWYQQKSSQAPKLLFHYYDKDFNNEADTPDNFQSRRPNTSFCFLDIRSPGLGDTAMYLCATRRIATNEKLFFGSGTQLSVL.

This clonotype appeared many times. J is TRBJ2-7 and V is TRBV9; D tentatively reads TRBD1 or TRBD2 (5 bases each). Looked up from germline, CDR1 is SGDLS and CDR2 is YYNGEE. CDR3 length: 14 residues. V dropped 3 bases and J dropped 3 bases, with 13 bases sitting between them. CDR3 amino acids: CASSEGTGHYEQYF. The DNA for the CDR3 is TGTGCCAGCAGCGAGGGGACGGGCCACTACGAGCAGTACTTC.

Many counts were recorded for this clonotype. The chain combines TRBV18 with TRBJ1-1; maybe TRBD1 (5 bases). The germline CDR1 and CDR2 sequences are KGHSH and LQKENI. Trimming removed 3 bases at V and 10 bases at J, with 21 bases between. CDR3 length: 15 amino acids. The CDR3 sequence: CASSPPEGHRLGAFF. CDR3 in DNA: TGTGCCAGCTCACCCCCGGAGGGGCATCGCTTGGGAGCTTTCTTT.

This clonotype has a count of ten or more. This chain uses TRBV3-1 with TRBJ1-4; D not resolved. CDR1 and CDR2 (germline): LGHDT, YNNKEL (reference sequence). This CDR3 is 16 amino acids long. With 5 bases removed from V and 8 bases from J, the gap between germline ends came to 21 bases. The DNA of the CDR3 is TGTGCCAGCAGCAGACGGGCAGTGGATGCAGGCGAAAAACTGTTTTTT. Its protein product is CASSRRAVDAGEKLFF.

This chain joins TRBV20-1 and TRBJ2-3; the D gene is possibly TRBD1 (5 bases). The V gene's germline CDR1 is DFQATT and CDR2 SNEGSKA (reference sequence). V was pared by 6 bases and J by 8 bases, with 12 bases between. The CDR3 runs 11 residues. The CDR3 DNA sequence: TGCAGTGCCCCACGACAGAGTACGCAGTATTTT. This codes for CSAPRQSTQYF.

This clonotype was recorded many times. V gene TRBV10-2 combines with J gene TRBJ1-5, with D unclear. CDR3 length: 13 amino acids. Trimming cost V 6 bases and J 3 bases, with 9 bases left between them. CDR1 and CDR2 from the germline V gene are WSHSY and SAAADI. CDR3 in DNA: TGCGCCAGCAGCACGAGGGCCAATCAGCCCCAGCATTTT. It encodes CASSTRANQPQHF.

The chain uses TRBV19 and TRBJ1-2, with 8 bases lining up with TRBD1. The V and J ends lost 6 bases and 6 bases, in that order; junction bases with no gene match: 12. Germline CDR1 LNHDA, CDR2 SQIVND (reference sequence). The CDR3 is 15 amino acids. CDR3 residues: CASRIRQGLHHGYTF. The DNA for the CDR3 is TGTGCCAGTAGGATAAGACAGGGGCTCCACCATGGCTACACCTTC.

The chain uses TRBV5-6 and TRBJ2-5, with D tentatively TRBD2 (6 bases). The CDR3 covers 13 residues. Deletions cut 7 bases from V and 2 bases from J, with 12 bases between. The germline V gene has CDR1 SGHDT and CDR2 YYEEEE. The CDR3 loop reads CASFRGVQETQYF. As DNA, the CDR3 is TGTGCCAGCTTCCGCGGGGTGCAAGAGACCCAGTACTTC.

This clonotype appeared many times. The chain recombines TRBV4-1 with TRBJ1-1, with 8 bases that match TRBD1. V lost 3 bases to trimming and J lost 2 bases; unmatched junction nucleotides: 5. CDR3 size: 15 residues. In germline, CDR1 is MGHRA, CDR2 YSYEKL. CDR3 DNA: TGCGCCAGCAGCCATAGGTCAGGGGGCAACACTGAAGCTTTCTTT. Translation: CASSHRSGGNTEAFF.